A selection of T cell receptor beta chains follows, all from one sample in a study of cytomegalovirus exposure and HLA in healthy donors. Profiled with immunoSEQ multiplex PCR; TCRdb holds only in-frame clones, not every one. The sample carries approximately 120,000 clones, 70% to 80% recorded once. The sequencing sample was made of PBMCs. All receptors derive from a woman in her 40s in good health and CMV-seropositive. The conserved cysteine and the conserved F or W are not part of the CDR3 here. Fields, in order: J gene, V gene, CDR3 protein.

TRBJ2-7	TRBV4-2	ASSPRTGGNYEQY
TRBJ1-4	TRBV6-1	ASSWTRGEKLF
TRBJ2-1	TRBV6-1	ASSFSGGEQF
TRBJ1-1	TRBV18	ASSPPMAREAF
TRBJ2-7	TRBV2	ASRLGSGPLGEQY
TRBJ1-3	TRBV2	ASIQGAGNTIY
TRBJ2-7	TRBV5-1	ASSFSPGHTEQY
TRBJ2-3	TRBV19	ASSFRGHTDTQY
TRBJ1-1	TRBV5-4	ASSLASGGGTEAF
TRBJ1-1	TRBV18	ASSPDRGDVAEAF
TRBJ1-1	TRBV12-5	ASGLPPGEAF
TRBJ2-5	TRBV4-2	ASSQDASGGTQETQY
TRBJ1-1	TRBV27	ASSLLRPWRAEAF
TRBJ1-1	TRBV18	ASSASEDTEAF
TRBJ2-5	TRBV30	AWGTGAETQY
TRBJ2-5	TRBV5-6	ASSLEGVETQY
TRBJ2-3	TRBV5-1	ASSLSLAGATDTQY
TRBJ1-2	TRBV5-1	ARKSGDHNYGYT
TRBJ1-2	TRBV20-1	SASYPRGYT
TRBJ1-6	TRBV2	ASSDRGLSNSPLH
TRBJ2-3	TRBV11-1	ASSSPADGDTQY
TRBJ1-6	TRBV6-6	ASSYLQGQGNSPLH
TRBJ2-2	TRBV7-2	ASSLTGTPNTGELF
TRBJ1-4	TRBV4-1	ASSHGRRDYNEKLF
TRBJ2-3	TRBV5-1	ASSPGSSGGADTQY
TRBJ2-3	TRBV5-5	ASSLQGFTDTQY
TRBJ1-1	TRBV5-4	ASRLGAGDTEAF
TRBJ1-2	TRBV6-1	ASTWGGYYGYT
TRBJ1-1	TRBV30	AWDRENTEAF
TRBJ2-3	TRBV6-1	ASSEGTGDTDTQY
TRBJ2-7	TRBV7-6	ASSLARGSSYEQY
TRBJ2-1	TRBV5-4	ASSLEQGVYNEQF
TRBJ2-3	TRBV6-5	ASSYSRSDTQY
TRBJ1-5	TRBV4-2	ASSPDRYQPQH
TRBJ1-4	TRBV5-1	ASSWSGPNEKLF
TRBJ1-1	TRBV5-1	ASSFGDEAF
TRBJ2-5	TRBV27	ASSASGTKQY
TRBJ2-2	TRBV7-9	ASRDSRGELF
TRBJ1-1	TRBV6-5	ASSYSRLQNTEAF
TRBJ2-7	TRBV27	ASSQPPTWEQY
TRBJ1-5	TRBV25-1	ASSGARGRGSQPQH
TRBJ1-2	TRBV6-1	ASSVVAGTGLDYGYT
TRBJ2-3	TRBV19	ASSSYHRDTYTDTQY
TRBJ2-5	TRBV30	AWRAGNKETQY
TRBJ2-1	TRBV13	ASSLVGLALNNEQF
TRBJ2-4	TRBV6-5	ASSNPGNIQY
TRBJ1-5	TRBV6-5	ASSSEPDRANQPQH
TRBJ1-1	TRBV4-2	ASSQGVGQEGTEAF
TRBJ1-5	TRBV2	ASNPNRQGQQPQH
TRBJ1-2	TRBV6-5	ASSYRDRGRSGYT
TRBJ2-1	TRBV13	ASSLGRIRNEQF
TRBJ2-6	TRBV5-6	ASSSSGAGASGANVLT
TRBJ1-2	TRBV7-2	ASSLTRGQVDKSYGYT
TRBJ1-1	TRBV4-1	ASSPSRDRSTEAF
TRBJ1-6	TRBV30	AWSVGEYNSPLH
TRBJ1-2	TRBV7-2	ASSYPRDTYGYT
TRBJ1-4	TRBV5-1	ASSGQGGGEKLF
TRBJ1-2	TRBV7-6	ASSPGRGRSDYGYT